The T cell receptor (beta chain) under discussion was sequenced for a study of shared clonotypes between healthy human individuals. CDR1 and CDR2 from the germline V gene are GTSNPN and SVGIG (reference sequence). V was shortened by 0 bases and J by 2 bases, with 8 bases between the two germline ends. The CDR3 length is 13 residues. Naive CD8 cells, CD45RO-negative and positively selected for CCR7, excluded terminally differentiated effector memory CD45RA+ cells. With regard to this clone: The sample contains more than one DNA sequence encoding this CDR3.

The repertoire was sequenced with immunoSEQ multiplex PCR; TCRdb's copy has only in-frame clones and lacks some. The data contain millions of clones, about 95% of them seen just once; the ten biggest clones take up roughly 1%. J is TRBJ2-7 and V is TRBV30; possibly TRBD2 for D (6 bases). This TCR was sampled from a man aged 18 to 35 in good health. The sample comprised naive CD8+ T cells sorted from blood. The CDR3 DNA reads as TGTGCCTGGAGTGTAGGAGGGACCTACGAGCAGTACTTC. This codes for CAWSVGGTYEQYF.